One sample yielded the 20 T cell receptor beta chains listed below, sequenced in a study of CD8 T cells in ankylosing spondylitis. One entry per CDR3 protein, called by TCRdb with MiXCR from the 5' RACE reads. The sample lists more than 110,000 distinct CDR3 sequences; roughly 8.3% were seen once. The source material was synovial fluid, either unsorted or a sorted T cell fraction (not recorded which). The receptor source for this set is a male donor with ankylosing spondylitis.

This clonotype is termed medium-sized. CDR3 region: CASSPAQGTEAFF. Written as DNA, the CDR3 is TGTGCCAGCAGCCCCGCCCAGGGAACTGAAGCTTTCTTT. The chain employs TRBV7-2 and TRBJ1-1; D may be TRBD1 (5 bases). The V gene lost 5 bases and the J gene lost 5 bases, with 12 bases spanning the gap. The germline V gene has CDR1 SGHTA and CDR2 FQGNSA. CDR3 size: 13 residues. Variable domain in full (rest from reference TRBV7-2 and TRBJ1-1): GAGVSQSPSNKVTEKGKDVELRCDPISGHTALYWYRQSLGQGLEFLIYFQGNSAPDKSGLPSDRFSAERTGGSVSTLTIQRTQQEDSAVYLCASSPAQGTEAFFGQGTRLTVV.

This clonotype has ten or more counts. This chain uses TRBV7-8 with TRBJ2-7, with D perhaps TRBD1 (6 bases). The CDR3 runs 14 residues. Between the trimmed V and J ends, which lost 2 bases and 3 bases, there was a span of 11 bases. Per the germline V gene, CDR1 is SGHVS and CDR2 is FQNEAQ. CDR3 loop: CASSLTGIIYEQYF. CDR3 sequence (DNA): TGTGCCAGCAGCTTAACAGGGATTATCTACGAGCAGTACTTC.

CDR3 sequence reads: CASSSVGGDEQFF. The CDR3 DNA reads as TGTGCCAGCAGTTCTGTCGGGGGAGATGAGCAGTTCTTC. The chain recombines TRBV28 with TRBJ2-1; D is possibly TRBD2 (6 bases). This CDR3 has 13 amino acids. CDR1 is MDHEN, CDR2 SYDVKM, per germline. Trimming removed 4 bases from V and 8 bases from J, with 12 bases in between. Drawing the rest from reference TRBV28 and TRBJ2-1, the complete variable domain is DVKVTQSSRYLVKRTGEKVFLECVQDMDHENMFWYRQDPGLGLRLIYFSYDVKMKEKGDIPEGYSVSREKKERFSLILESASTNQTSMYLCASSSVGGDEQFFGPGTRLTVL.

The chain uses TRBV20-1 and TRBJ1-4, with D unclear. Trimming took 7 bases from V and 8 from J, leaving 11 bases between them. The CDR3 has 11 amino acids. Germline V gene data show CDR1 as DFQATT and CDR2 as SNEGSKA (reference sequence). CDR3: CSGGLGEKLFF. The CDR3 DNA reads as TGCAGTGGAGGGCTTGGGGAAAAACTGTTTTTT.

The J gene is TRBJ2-5, the V gene TRBV10-1, with 7 bases fitting TRBD1. The CDR3 consists of 14 residues. J gave up 5 bases and V 10 bases, and 13 bases lay outside the gene matches. Germline V gene lookup returns CDR1 WNHNN and CDR2 SYGVQD (reference sequence). The CDR3 DNA follows: TGCGCCACCGTCACACAGGGGACAGCTGAGACCCAGTACTTC. This encodes CATVTQGTAETQYF.

This clonotype was observed many times. The genes are TRBV29-1 and TRBJ2-5, with D maybe TRBD1 (6 bases). This CDR3 is built from 12 residues. CDR1 SQVTM and CDR2 ANQGSEA come from the germline V gene. Trimming removed 4 bases from V and 5 bases from J, with 11 bases in between. The CDR3 is CSVVGTSETQYF. The CDR3 DNA follows: TGCAGCGTTGTAGGGACATCCGAGACCCAGTACTTC.

In its sample, this clonotype was seen many times. CDR3 amino acids: CASSLNGDAGNYGYTF. In DNA, the CDR3 is TGCGCCAGCAGCTTGAACGGGGACGCAGGCAACTATGGCTACACCTTC. This chain links TRBV5-1 with TRBJ1-2, with D perhaps TRBD1 (5 bases). Germline loops: CDR1 SGHRS, CDR2 YFSETQ. CDR3 size: 16 residues. Trimming removed 1 base at V and 2 bases at J, with 15 bases between.

This chain joins TRBV7-2 and TRBJ2-2; no firm D call. The CDR3 loop spans 14 amino acids. V lost 3 bases and J lost 4, with 9 bases in between. CDR1 SGHTA and CDR2 FQGNSA come from the germline V gene. CDR3 amino acids: CASSFQFRTGELFF. CDR3 coding DNA: TGTGCCAGCAGCTTCCAATTTCGCACCGGGGAGCTGTTTTTT.

This clonotype was detected many times. V is TRBV28 and J is TRBJ1-2; D gene unclear. Germline CDR1 MDHEN, CDR2 SYDVKM. V was cut by 5 bases and J by 4 bases, with 11 bases left in between. CDR3 length equals 13 residues. CDR3 protein: CASSLLTGYGYTF. The CDR3 nucleotides are TGTGCCAGCAGTCTGCTCACCGGCTATGGCTACACCTTC.

To note about this clonotype: Its ends do not fully match the called genes, so a read error is possible. The chain uses TRBV4-3 and TRBJ1-2; unclear D gene. CDR1 and CDR2 from the germline V gene are LGHNA and YSLEER. This CDR3 has 19 residues. CDR3 nucleotides: TGCGCCAGCAGCCAAGGTGGAGGCCTTGACCCCTCGGTTACCTATAGCTACACCTTC. Protein sequence: CASSQGGGLDPSVTYSYTF.

The chain employs TRBV4-1 and TRBJ1-2; D is ambiguous. V lost 1 base and J lost 5, with 11 bases in between. The germline V gene encodes CDR1 MGHRA and CDR2 YSYEKL. The CDR3 length is 14 residues. The CDR3 DNA sequence: TGCGCCAGCAGCCAAGGGGTAGAGATGTATGGCTACACCTTC. This codes for CASSQGVEMYGYTF.

Comments on this clonotype: This sequence may be a read error, since a much larger clone differs from it by one base. This chain links TRBV6-6 with TRBJ1-5; TRBD1 might be the D (6 bases). The V gene's germline CDR1 is MNHNY and CDR2 SVGAGI (reference sequence). CDR3 size: 13 residues. DNA for the CDR3: TGTGCCAGCAGAGAACAGGGAAGTCAGCCCCGGCATTTT. Encoded protein: CASREQGSQPRHF.

The CDR3 spells CASSPLHSGRASYEQYF. The CDR3 bases are TGTGCCAGCAGCCCCCTTCATAGCGGGAGGGCCTCCTACGAGCAGTACTTC. This rearrangement joins TRBV7-2 to TRBJ2-7, with 11 bases fitting TRBD2. The CDR3 has 17 amino acids. Germline CDR1 SGHTA, CDR2 FQGNSA. With V trimmed by 5 bases and J by 0 bases, 9 bases remained unmatched.

This clonotype was detected many times. V gene TRBV5-1 combines with J gene TRBJ2-5; tentatively, D is TRBD1 (5 bases). Trimming cost V 2 bases and J 10 bases, with 15 bases left between them. This CDR3 has 13 residues. CDR1 is SGHRS, CDR2 YFSETQ, per germline. The CDR3: CASSFDSSQDQYF. CDR3 sequence (DNA): TGCGCCAGCAGCTTTGACAGCAGCCAAGACCAGTACTTC. Combining the CDR3 with reference TRBV5-1 and TRBJ2-5 gives the whole variable domain KAGVTQTPRYLIKTRGQQVTLSCSPISGHRSVSWYQQTPGQGLQFLFEYFSETQRNKGNFPGRFSGRQFSNSRSEMNVSTLELGDSALYLCASSFDSSQDQYFGPGTRLLVL.

This clonotype was counted at least ten times. This chain uses TRBV5-1 with TRBJ2-7; maybe TRBD2 (5 bases). CDR3 length: 14 residues. Germline-derived CDR1 and CDR2 are SGHRS and YFSETQ. The V and J ends lost 2 bases and 0 bases respectively, with 9 bases between them. The CDR3 sequence: CASSFGEASYEQYF. CDR3 bases: TGCGCCAGCAGCTTCGGGGAAGCCTCCTACGAGCAGTACTTC.

This clonotype was seen more than once but under ten times. The CDR3 here is CSAGGAVLDEQFF. In DNA form, the CDR3 reads TGCAGTGCCGGGGGGGCGGTTCTGGATGAGCAGTTCTTC. The gene calls are TRBV20-1 and TRBJ2-1; 8 bases are a match to TRBD2. Germline V lookup: CDR1 DFQATT, CDR2 SNEGSKA (reference sequence). The V and J ends lost 6 bases and 8 bases, in that order; junction bases with no gene match: 9. The length of the CDR3 is 13 residues.

This clonotype has just a few counts. The chain uses TRBV7-9 and TRBJ2-7, with no clear D. CDR3 length: 15 residues. The V gene's germline CDR1 is SEHNR and CDR2 FQNEAQ (reference sequence). With 4 bases removed from V and 3 bases from J, the gap between germline ends came to 16 bases. This chain's CDR3 is CASSYKSFGGYEQYF. CDR3 DNA: TGTGCCAGCAGCTATAAGTCTTTCGGTGGCTACGAGCAGTACTTC. The full variable domain, with the rest looked up from reference TRBV7-9 and TRBJ2-7, is DTGVSQNPRHKITKRGQNVTFRCDPISEHNRLYWYRQTLGQGPEFLTYFQNEAQLEKSRLLSDRFSAERPKGSFSTLEIQRTEQGDSAMYLCASSYKSFGGYEQYFGPGTRLTVT.

The chain combines TRBV10-3 with TRBJ2-3; D unresolved. Germline V gene data show CDR1 as ENHRY and CDR2 as SYGVKD. The CDR3 has 15 residues. V was clipped by 0 bases and J by 2 bases, with 9 bases between them. This chain's CDR3 is CAISESRGNTDTQYF. The CDR3 DNA reads as TGTGCCATCAGTGAGTCTCGCGGCAACACAGATACGCAGTATTTT.

The chain joins TRBV10-3 to TRBJ2-2, with a possible D match to TRBD1 (5 bases). This CDR3 has 14 residues. The ends were cut back, 0 bases at V and 3 bases at J, with 5 bases in the middle. The germline V gene has CDR1 ENHRY and CDR2 SYGVKD. CDR3 in DNA: TGTGCCATCAGTGAGTCACAGGACACCGGGGAGCTGTTTTTT. Translation gives CAISESQDTGELFF.

The table lists this clonotype with many counts. This chain joins TRBV10-3 and TRBJ2-1; 10 bases are a match to TRBD2. The CDR3 has 14 residues. The germline V gene encodes CDR1 ENHRY and CDR2 SYGVKD. The V and J ends lost 4 bases and 3 bases, in that order; junction bases with no gene match: 0. The CDR3 here is CAISGTSGYNEQFF. CDR3 DNA: TGTGCCATCAGTGGGACTAGCGGCTACAATGAGCAGTTCTTC.